This record concerns one TCR beta chain sequence. It lacks a known antigen. Per-base qualities were not stored, and no clone one base away is much larger. This specimen belongs to a study of T cell responses to AZD1222 COVID-19 vaccine (dated by TCRdb to about 2021). Some background on the complete study: A total of 230 to 250 trial participants underwent TCR sequencing, of whom nearly 210 received two doses of AZD1222 and some 25 received two doses of the MenACWY control vaccine. Trial participants were enrolled into age subgroups of 18-55, 56-69 and 70-plus years, which contained 148, 28 and 57 TCR-sequenced participants, respectively.

Inclusive of the bounding cysteine and phenylalanine, the CDR3 is 15 residues long. Left in the record is the CDR3 DNA by itself, 45 bases read in frame from the first base. CDR1 and CDR2, per the germline V gene (reference sequence), are LGHDT and YNNKEL. V is clipped by 0 bases and J by 3 bases, and the sequence between their germline boundaries is 8 bases long. The CDR3 regions of human TCRbeta chains were subjected to immunosequencing. On the authors' methods: Repertoire TCRs were checked for matches against a reference library of SARS-CoV-2-specific TCRs that had been generated using the MIRA antigen-specificity platform. Breadth meant the fraction of unique TCRs that were SARS-CoV-2-associated, whereas depth meant the fraction of total T cells that were SARS-CoV-2-associated. Using the MIRA data, every spike-specific TCR was mapped to the spike region that the TCR reacted to and assigned to either a CD4 or a CD8 class. Log10-transformed breadth and depth values were compared by one-way ANOVA with Sidak's multiple comparisons tests. The source is immuneACCESS, and TCRdb retained only in-frame sequences with V and J called. Part of the clones is not carried over; for the studies checked, unresolved V genes explain less than half of this, and the remainder is unexplained. V and J calls and clone size are given by that table; D and trimming were obtained from the DNA. The table for this sample lists 150,000 to 160,000 clones; about 85% of them were counted only once. 6.9% of the sample rests with the top ten.

Taken with the paper, the label for time point translates to: sample from adult after SARS-CoV-2 infection, after symptom onset. A couple of convalescent COVID-19 patients, sampled after symptom onset from adults with prior SARS-CoV-2 infection, were also TCR-sequenced for comparison. Overall results and qualifications from the work: Because no samples from the day 14 peak response were available, repertoires could be characterized only after the peak T cell response. Conclusions about previously exposed vaccinees are limited because only a handful of AZD1222 recipients were SARS-CoV-2 seropositive at baseline. Nearly half of unique spike-specific TCRs reportedly recognized epitopes outside regions mutated in the B.1.351 and B.1.1.7 variants. Participants were mostly white British, with more females than males. The authors suggested clonal diversity may have been underestimated. In the small 56-69-year group, the increase in depth fell short of significance, most likely because of low power. CD4 TCRs associated with the vaccine covered the entire spike protein, and the dominant responses were in regions 160-218 and 743-854. After two AZD1222 doses, both the breadth and the depth of spike-specific TCRs were significantly higher than at day 0 and than in MenACWY recipients.

The chain links TRBV3-1 (or the pseudogene TRBV3-2) with TRBJ1-4; the D gene remains uncertain. The specimen was peripheral blood, collected after recovery from COVID-19. The TCR sequence derives from an adult who had recovered from COVID-19. Here is the DNA: TGTGCCAGCAGCCAAGACGGATCCTCTAATGAAAAACTGTTTTTT. Its protein reads: CASSQDGSSNEKLFF.